The 27 T cell receptor beta chains given below trace back to one sample, sequenced in a study of CD8 T cells in Susac syndrome. Reverse transcription of about 0.45 to 1 ug RNA was carried out with random hexamers. TCRdb analysed the immunoSEQ multiplex PCR reads with MiXCR anew, one entry per CDR3 protein. Of 210,000 or so distinct CDR3 sequences in the sample, over 90% were seen once. Sequencing was carried out using CD4+ T cells from PBMCs. These receptors came from a human donor with Susac syndrome.

The chain employs TRBV7-2 and TRBJ2-7; either TRBD1 or TRBD2 may supply D (5 bases each). This CDR3 region has 15 residues. The germline gives CDR1 SGHTA, CDR2 FQGNSA. V was trimmed by 5 bases and J by 2 bases, leaving 16 bases between them. CDR3 in amino acids: CASSPGTPNTYEQYF. CDR3 in DNA: TGTGCCAGCAGCCCCGGGACCCCAAACACCTACGAGCAGTACTTC.

The chain has TRBV29-1 and TRBJ1-1; D uncertain. Germline loops: CDR1 SQVTM, CDR2 ANQGSEA. V dropped 1 base and J dropped 11 bases, with 11 bases sitting between them. The CDR3 contains 11 residues. CDR3 region: CSVEVGRQAFF. CDR3 bases: TGCAGCGTTGAAGTAGGTCGCCAGGCTTTCTTT.

This clonotype came up once. The CDR3 region has the DNA TGCGCCAGCAGCTTGGGGGACAGGGAAGAGACCCAGTACTTC. Amino acid sequence: CASSLGDREETQYF. The chain couples TRBV5-1 to TRBJ2-5; 9 positions match TRBD1. This CDR3 spans 14 amino acids. Germline CDR1 is SGHRS and CDR2 is YFSETQ. The ends lost 0 bases at V and 3 bases at J; junction bases unmatched: 0. The whole variable domain, remainder taken from reference TRBV5-1 and TRBJ2-5, is KAGVTQTPRYLIKTRGQQVTLSCSPISGHRSVSWYQQTPGQGLQFLFEYFSETQRNKGNFPGRFSGRQFSNSRSEMNVSTLELGDSALYLCASSLGDREETQYFGPGTRLLVL.

This rearrangement joins TRBV10-3 to TRBJ1-1; possibly TRBD1 for D (5 bases). CDR1 and CDR2 from the germline V gene are ENHRY and SYGVKD. This CDR3 spans 14 amino acids. Trimming cost V 3 bases and J 5 bases, with 13 bases left between them. The CDR3 DNA is TGTGCCATCAGTGACAGGGCTCGAGCTACTGAAGCTTTCTTT. Residues: CAISDRARATEAFF.

The chain links TRBV27 to TRBJ2-6; D is unclear. Germline CDR1 and CDR2: MNHEY and SMNVEV (reference sequence). Deletions cut 4 bases from V and 4 bases from J, with 11 bases between. CDR3 size: 15 residues. The CDR3 loop is CASSSPSSGANVLTF. The CDR3 nucleotides are TGTGCCAGCAGTTCCCCGTCATCCGGGGCCAACGTCCTGACTTTC.

This chain connects TRBV30 to TRBJ2-5; possibly TRBD1 or TRBD2 for D (5 bases each). Trimming took 1 base from V and 2 from J, leaving 23 bases between them. CDR1 is GTSNPN, CDR2 SVGIG, per germline (reference sequence). The CDR3 is 18 residues long. CDR3 protein: CAWSGRGQGVSGQETQYF. The CDR3 DNA reads as TGTGCCTGGAGTGGAAGGGGTCAGGGAGTGTCGGGGCAAGAGACCCAGTACTTC. Using reference TRBV30 and TRBJ2-5 for the parts outside the CDR3, the full variable domain is SQTIHQWPATLVQPVGSPLSLECTVEGTSNPNLYWYRQAAGRGLQLLFYSVGIGQISSEVPQNLSASRPQDRQFILSSKKLLLSDSGFYLCAWSGRGQGVSGQETQYFGPGTRLLVL.

V and J are TRBV7-2 and TRBJ1-6; a weak D match, TRBD1 (5 bases). The CDR3 contains 14 residues. Deletions cut 4 bases from V and 10 bases from J, with 14 bases between. CDR1 is SGHTA and CDR2 is FQGNSA in the germline V gene. CDR3 sequence: CASSSDTGHSPLHF. CDR3 nucleotides: TGTGCCAGCAGCTCGGACACCGGGCACTCACCCCTCCACTTT.

This clonotype was seen only once. The gene calls are TRBV20-1 and TRBJ2-7; 9 nucleotides match TRBD2. The V gene's germline CDR1 is DFQATT and CDR2 SNEGSKA (reference sequence). The J segment lost 1 base and the V segment lost 1 base, leaving 5 bases of the junction unmatched. This CDR3 spans 15 amino acids. The CDR3 coding sequence is TGCAGTGCTAGAGGCGGGGGGGTGGGGTCCTACGAGCAGTACTTC. Amino acid sequence: CSARGGGVGSYEQYF.

The rearrangement uses TRBV20-1 and TRBJ1-4; tentatively, D is TRBD1 (5 bases). This CDR3 is 17 amino acids long. Germline V gives CDR1 DFQATT, CDR2 SNEGSKA (reference sequence). V lost 0 bases to trimming and J lost 9 bases, with 23 bases between them. The CDR3 loop is CSARDRGSGGLLKKLFF. DNA for the CDR3: TGCAGTGCTAGAGATCGCGGGTCGGGGGGGTTGTTGAAAAAACTGTTTTTT.

The CDR3: CASSPKWSSPLHF. Here the CDR3 DNA reads TGTGCCAGTAGTCCCAAGTGGAGTTCACCCCTCCACTTT. V gene TRBV19 combines with J gene TRBJ1-6, with D uncertain. The germline V gene encodes CDR1 LNHDA and CDR2 SQIVND (reference sequence). The length of the CDR3 is 13 residues. The ends were cut back, 5 bases at V and 9 bases at J, with 11 bases in the middle.

Here the CDR3 DNA reads TGTGCCAGCAGTTCCCCACGTCGGGACAGCTCCTACGAGCAGTACTTC. Amino acids: CASSSPRRDSSYEQYF. This chain joins TRBV27 and TRBJ2-7; 7 nucleotides line up with TRBD1. This CDR3 region has 16 residues. V trimming: 4 bases; J trimming: 0 bases; junction bases outside the gene matches: 9. CDR1 and CDR2 (germline): MNHEY, SMNVEV (reference sequence).

This chain links TRBV4-2 with TRBJ1-1; no definite D call. CDR1 and CDR2 from the germline V gene are LGHNA and YNFKEQ. Trimming took 4 bases from V and 2 from J, leaving 11 bases between them. The CDR3 is 14 residues long. The CDR3 spells CASSRAPPNTEAFF. The CDR3 nucleotides are TGTGCCAGCAGCCGCGCACCCCCCAACACTGAAGCTTTCTTT.

The rearrangement uses TRBV4-1 and TRBJ1-4, with a tentative D call TRBD1 (5 bases). Germline CDR1 and CDR2: MGHRA and YSYEKL. This CDR3 is built from 17 residues. V was shortened by 1 base and J by 2 bases, with 14 bases between the two germline ends. The CDR3 sequence is CASSQGNLWGTNEKLFF. CDR3 sequence (DNA): TGCGCCAGCAGCCAAGGGAATTTGTGGGGCACTAATGAAAAACTGTTTTTT.

This chain connects TRBV6-2 or TRBV6-3 to TRBJ2-7; 10 bases are shared with TRBD1. This CDR3 is 14 amino acids long. Germline loops: CDR1 MNHEY, CDR2 SVGEGT. V shed 7 bases and J 3 bases; nucleotides not matched to a gene: 6. This chain's CDR3 is CASNTGTGVYEQYF. CDR3 coding DNA: TGTGCCAGCAATACCGGGACAGGGGTCTACGAGCAGTACTTC.

This clonotype was detected once. The J gene is TRBJ1-5, the V gene TRBV24-1; D not resolved. V lost 2 bases, J lost 3 bases, and 13 bases lay in between. Germline-derived CDR1 and CDR2 are KGHDR and SFDVKD. The CDR3 is 16 residues long. CDR3 region: CATSDSQQENNQPQHF. Written as DNA, the CDR3 is TGTGCCACCAGTGATTCTCAACAAGAAAACAATCAGCCCCAGCATTTT.

V is TRBV6-5 and J is TRBJ2-2; 8 bases map to TRBD1. The length of the CDR3 is 13 residues. Trimming took 6 bases from V and 6 from J; bases not matched to a gene: 3. Germline CDR1 reads MNHEY; CDR2 reads SVGAGI. The CDR3 DNA reads TGTGCCAGCAGGGACAGGGCCTCCGGGGAGCTGTTTTTT. This encodes CASRDRASGELFF.

This clonotype was found once. The V and J genes are TRBV27 and TRBJ1-2, with D tentatively TRBD1 (5 bases). The CDR3 sequence is 14 residues long. V lost 5 bases and J 7 bases, leaving 17 bases between the germline ends. The V gene's germline CDR1 is MNHEY and CDR2 SMNVEV (reference sequence). For the CDR3, the DNA is TGTGCCAGCAGTGGCTGGGGGGAGGCAAGTGGCTACACCTTC. This gives the protein CASSGWGEASGYTF.

The chain joins TRBV7-9 to TRBJ2-3; 10 positions match TRBD2. V shed 5 bases, J shed 2 bases, and the junction held 10 bases outside the gene matches. CDR3 length: 17 residues. Germline V gives CDR1 SEHNR, CDR2 FQNEAQ (reference sequence). The CDR3 DNA is TGTGCCAGCAGCGCTGACACCGGACTAGCGGTCACAGATACGCAGTATTTT. This encodes CASSADTGLAVTDTQYF.

This clonotype was counted a single time. This rearrangement joins TRBV6-1 to TRBJ2-1, with 10 positions matching TRBD1. The V gene end was trimmed by 6 bases and the J gene end by 3 bases; junction bases not matched to a gene: 8. The CDR3 has 16 residues. The germline V gene has CDR1 MNHNS and CDR2 SASEGT. The CDR3 DNA sequence: TGTGCCAGCAGGGGGACAGGGGCCCGAATCTACAATGAGCAGTTCTTC. Its protein is CASRGTGARIYNEQFF.

The chain combines TRBV7-2 with TRBJ1-4; D gene uncertain. Deletions cut 5 bases from V and 8 bases from J, with 15 bases between. Looked up from germline, CDR1 is SGHTA and CDR2 is FQGNSA. The CDR3 loop spans 14 amino acids. CDR3 DNA: TGTGCCAGCAGCCCCAGGTCAGACGGAGAAAAACTGTTTTTT. It specifies CASSPRSDGEKLFF.

V and J are TRBV9 and TRBJ2-2; D gene unclear. The CDR3 spans 15 residues. V dropped 0 bases and J dropped 4 bases, with 10 bases sitting between them. Looked up from germline, CDR1 is SGDLS and CDR2 is YYNGEE. The CDR3 DNA reads TGTGCCAGCAGCGTAGAACCAGACCCCACCGGGGAGCTGTTTTTT. Translating it yields CASSVEPDPTGELFF.

The chain combines TRBV7-2 with TRBJ1-2; tentatively, D is TRBD1 (6 bases). V gave up 0 bases and J gave up 8 bases, with 13 bases separating them. This CDR3 has 14 amino acids. Germline CDR1 SGHTA, CDR2 FQGNSA. CDR3 residues: CASSLAQGASGYTF. CDR3 bases: TGTGCCAGCAGCTTAGCACAGGGAGCAAGCGGCTACACCTTC.

The V and J genes are TRBV5-4 and TRBJ2-2, with TRBD2 matching over 10 bases. This CDR3 region has 16 residues. Trimming took 4 bases from V and 3 from J; bases not matched to a gene: 6. CDR1 and CDR2 from the germline V gene are SGHNT and YYREEE (reference sequence). CDR3 sequence: CASSQSGGADTGELFF. The CDR3 DNA reads as TGTGCCAGCAGCCAAAGCGGGGGGGCGGACACCGGGGAGCTGTTTTTT.

The rearrangement joins TRBV20-1 to TRBJ2-3; D gene uncertain. Germline CDR1 is DFQATT and CDR2 is SNEGSKA (reference sequence). There are 15 residues in the CDR3. V lost 0 bases, J lost 0 bases, and 10 bases lay in between. The DNA of the CDR3 is TGCAGTGCTAGAGATATGTCTTTTAGCACAGATACGCAGTATTTT. It yields the protein CSARDMSFSTDTQYF.

J is TRBJ1-1 and V is TRBV12-3 or TRBV12-4, with a possible D match to TRBD1 (5 bases). The length of the CDR3 is 15 residues. Trimming shortened V by 5 bases and J by 0 bases, and 13 bases separated the two germline ends. CDR3 DNA sequence: TGTGCCAGCAGTCCTGGACGCAGGGTGAACACTGAAGCTTTCTTT. Amino acids: CASSPGRRVNTEAFF.

The CDR3, as DNA: TGCAGTGCTATTGGACAGGGAATTGCAACTAATGAAAAACTGTTTTTT. It yields the protein CSAIGQGIATNEKLFF. V usage is TRBV20-1 and J usage is TRBJ1-4; 8 bases match TRBD1. The length of the CDR3 is 16 residues. The V and J ends lost 4 bases and 0 bases, in that order; junction bases with no gene match: 7. CDR1 DFQATT and CDR2 SNEGSKA come from the germline V gene (reference sequence).

The chain carries TRBV6-5 and TRBJ2-7; 7 bases align to TRBD1. With V trimmed by 0 bases and J by 2 bases, 7 bases remained unmatched. In germline, CDR1 is MNHEY, CDR2 SVGAGI. There are 16 residues in the CDR3. CDR3 sequence reads: CASSYSAAGGPYEQYF. The CDR3 nucleotides read TGTGCCAGCAGTTACTCTGCGGCAGGGGGTCCCTACGAGCAGTACTTC.